The next 2 T cell receptor beta chains were all read from a single sample in a study of T cell clonality in common variable immunodeficiency. Overall study results and limits: Common variable immunodeficiency TCR beta sequences reportedly had fewer deletions and N-nucleotide insertions.

What these receptors recognize is not known. Using immunoSEQ multiplex PCR, the repertoire was profiled, and TCRdb retains in-frame clones only, with some absent. The sample includes 25,000 to 35,000 clones, none of them occurring once. The sequenced sample was peripheral blood mononuclear cells. These receptors originate from a human donor with common variable immunodeficiency.

This clone was recorded at least ten times. CDR3: CASNELTFQETQYF. CDR3 bases read: TGTGCCAGCAACGAGCTAACCTTCCAAGAGACC. J is TRBJ2-5 and V is TRBV6-2 or TRBV6-3; unclear D gene. Read data end 3 residues before the CDR3 end; the end is taken from the germline J gene. V was trimmed by 7 bases and J by 1 base, leaving 13 bases between them. CDR3 length equals 14 residues. Germline assignment: CDR1 MNHEY and CDR2 SVGEGT.

This clone was observed many times. The CDR3 end lies 3 residues beyond the end of the read and is filled in from the germline J gene. The gene calls are TRBV7-3 and TRBJ2-5, with D hard to call. The CDR3 contains 14 residues. The germline CDR1 and CDR2 sequences are SGHTA and FQGTGA. Trimming pared 1 base from V and 5 bases from J, leaving 11 bases between. The CDR3 protein is CASSLSSVSETQYF. Incomplete CDR3 DNA: TGTGCCAGCAGCTTAAGTTCCGTGAGCGAGACC.